The 5 T cell receptor beta chains presented below share a single source sample, sequenced in a study of T cells in Graves' hyperthyroidism and ophthalmopathy. TCR beta CDR3 region amplification was performed from RNA transcripts. Primed by the HTBI set, a first-round RT-PCR was run on the TCR CDR3. TCRdb fed the multiplex PCR reads into MiXCR, producing one record per CDR3 protein. The table shows about 180,000 distinct CDR3 sequences, with roughly 9.4% occurring only once. The specimen was blood. The receptors were sampled from a young woman with Graves' hyperthyroidism that later progressed to Graves' ophthalmopathy.

The sample holds many counts of this clonotype. The chain couples TRBV12-3 or TRBV12-4 to TRBJ1-2, with TRBD1 matching 10 bases. The length of the CDR3 is 14 residues. V trimming: 6 bases; J trimming: 4 bases; junction bases outside the gene matches: 5. The CDR3 region is CASSKRTGGYGYTF. In DNA, the CDR3 is TGTGCCAGCAGCAAAAGGACAGGGGGCTATGGCTACACCTTC.

Ten or more counts support this clonotype. The V call is TRBV15, the J call TRBJ1-1; a weak D match, TRBD1 (6 bases). With 0 bases removed from V and 8 bases from J, the gap between germline ends came to 10 bases. CDR1 is LNHNV, CDR2 YYDKDF, per germline (reference sequence). The CDR3 sequence is 13 residues long. The CDR3 nucleotides are TGTGCCACCAGCAGAGAAAACAGGGTCGAAGCTTTCTTT. Amino acid sequence: CATSRENRVEAFF. Full variable domain (rest looked up from reference TRBV15 and TRBJ1-1): DAMVIQNPRYQVTQFGKPVTLSCSQTLNHNVMYWYQQKSSQAPKLLFHYYDKDFNNEADTPDNFQSRRPNTSFCFLDIRSPGLGDTAMYLCATSRENRVEAFFGQGTRLTVV.

This chain uses TRBV10-3 with TRBJ2-2; TRBD2 aligns across 13 bases. The V and J ends lost 11 bases and 6 bases, in that order; junction bases with no gene match: 6. The germline gives CDR1 ENHRY, CDR2 SYGVKD. The CDR3 totals 14 residues. The CDR3 here is CASGLAGEAGELFF. The DNA for the CDR3 is TGTGCCTCAGGACTAGCGGGAGAAGCCGGGGAGCTGTTTTTT.

This clonotype was seen at least ten times. CDR3 nucleotides: TGTGCCAGCAGTTACCCCCAGCGGGGCCTCACAGATACGCAGTATTTT. Protein sequence: CASSYPQRGLTDTQYF. The chain employs TRBV6-2 or TRBV6-3 and TRBJ2-3, with 7 positions matching TRBD2. CDR1 and CDR2 from the germline V gene are MNHEY and SVGEGT. The CDR3 covers 16 residues. V lost 2 bases and J lost 2; bases outside the gene matches: 7.

There are many counts of this clonotype. CDR3 region: CASSPQAGQGYFNEQFF. The CDR3, as DNA: TGTGCCAGCAGCCCCCAAGCAGGACAGGGCTACTTCAATGAGCAGTTCTTC. The rearrangement links TRBV7-3 to TRBJ2-1; TRBD1 matches 8 bases. Germline V gene sequence: CDR1 SGHTA, CDR2 FQGTGA. Trimming cost V 5 bases and J 6 bases; bases outside gene matches: 15. The CDR3 has 17 amino acids.